The 31 T cell receptor beta chains presented below share a single source sample, sequenced in a study of OX40 agonist ivuxolimab in advanced cancers. Sequencing used immunoSEQ multiplex PCR; TCRdb keeps in-frame clones, though not all of them. The data hold approximately 38,000 clones, with roughly 82% observed a single time. The sample was CD4+ or CD8+ T cells sorted from blood, taken in a trial of the OX40 agonist ivuxolimab. The source is an adult with an advanced solid tumor such as melanoma, head and neck, liver or kidney cancer.

The rearrangement uses TRBV19 and TRBJ1-1, with D tentatively TRBD1 (6 bases). CDR1 is LNHDA and CDR2 is SQIVND in the germline V gene (reference sequence). The V gene lost 6 bases and the J gene lost 3 bases, with 14 bases spanning the gap. The CDR3 runs 14 residues. CDR3 amino acids: CASSLLGGDTEAFF. The CDR3 bases are TGTGCCAGTAGCCTATTAGGGGGGGACACTGAAGCTTTCTTT.

The chain couples TRBV4-1 to TRBJ2-1; 11 nucleotides align to TRBD2. The CDR3 is made up of 16 amino acids. The trim removed 1 base at V and 5 bases at J, leaving 4 bases unmatched. CDR1 MGHRA and CDR2 YSYEKL come from the germline V gene. The CDR3 sequence is CASSQGSGRANNEQFF. CDR3 nucleotides: TGCGCCAGCAGCCAAGGTAGCGGGAGGGCTAACAATGAGCAGTTCTTC.

This chain uses TRBV7-9 with TRBJ1-5; D not certain. Trimming stripped 5 bases from V and 7 bases from J, with 12 bases between. The V gene's germline CDR1 is SEHNR and CDR2 FQNEAQ (reference sequence). There are 13 residues in the CDR3. As DNA, the CDR3 is TGTGCCAGCAGCCAAGGACTTGGGCAGCCCCAGCATTTT. Translating it yields CASSQGLGQPQHF.

V gene TRBV20-1 combines with J gene TRBJ1-1, with D unresolved. Per germline, CDR1 DFQATT and CDR2 SNEGSKA (reference sequence). This CDR3 comprises 11 residues. Trimming cost V 3 bases and J 5 bases, with 7 bases left between them. CDR3 sequence reads: CSASAGTEAFF. The CDR3 bases are TGCAGTGCTAGTGCGGGGACTGAAGCTTTCTTT.

The chain couples TRBV5-4 to TRBJ2-7, with D tentatively TRBD2 (6 bases). V lost 5 bases, J lost 3 bases, and 9 bases lay in between. The CDR3 runs 12 residues. CDR1 SGHNT and CDR2 YYREEE come from the germline V gene (reference sequence). CDR3 in amino acids: CASSWGLYEQYF. The CDR3 coding sequence is TGTGCCAGCAGTTGGGGACTCTACGAGCAGTACTTC.

The chain links TRBV28 to TRBJ1-5, with 9 bases fitting TRBD1. CDR1 is MDHEN and CDR2 is SYDVKM in the germline V gene. The V and J ends lost 7 bases and 2 bases, in that order; junction bases with no gene match: 6. The CDR3 contains 15 residues. The CDR3 sequence: CASNTGGDGNQPQHF. The CDR3 DNA reads TGTGCCAGCAATACAGGGGGCGACGGCAATCAGCCCCAGCATTTT.

The J gene is TRBJ2-5, the V gene TRBV6-1; possibly TRBD1 for D (5 bases). This CDR3 region has 17 residues. The V and J ends lost 5 bases and 2 bases respectively, with 21 bases between them. The germline CDR1 and CDR2 sequences are MNHNS and SASEGT. CDR3 DNA sequence: TGTGCCAGCAGTCAAGGGGTCCTAGGCCTCAGACAAGAGACCCAGTACTTC. This translates into CASSQGVLGLRQETQYF.

The chain recombines TRBV11-2 with TRBJ1-4; D might be TRBD1 (5 bases). CDR1 SGHAT and CDR2 FQNNGV come from the germline V gene. The V and J ends lost 5 bases and 1 base respectively, with 14 bases between them. This CDR3 spans 16 amino acids. CDR3 in DNA: TGTGCCAGCAGCCAAGTAACAGGAGAAACTAATGAAAAACTGTTTTTT. This translates into CASSQVTGETNEKLFF.

This clone is labeled medium-sized. The J gene is TRBJ2-7, the V gene TRBV2; D may match TRBD1 or TRBD2 (6 bases each). The germline CDR1 and CDR2 sequences are SNHLY and FYNNEI. This CDR3 has 14 amino acids. V was cut by 4 bases and J by 5 bases, with 15 bases left in between. This CDR3 reads CASSAGGTPHEQYF. The CDR3 bases are TGTGCCAGCAGTGCGGGCGGGACACCCCACGAGCAGTACTTC. Variable domain in full (rest from reference TRBV2 and TRBJ2-7): EPEVTQTPSHQVTQMGQEVILRCVPISNHLYFYWYRQILGQKVEFLVSFYNNEISEKSEIFDDQFSVERPDGSNFTLKIRSTKLEDSAMYFCASSAGGTPHEQYFGPGTRLTVT.

The rearrangement joins TRBV22-1 to TRBJ1-2. TRBV22-1 is given as a pseudogene. This CDR3 has 10 amino acids. In nucleotides, the CDR3 is TGTCCTGGAAAGACCTATGGCTACACCTTC. Its protein product is CPGKTYGYTF.

The chain has TRBV4-1 and TRBJ2-7, with D perhaps TRBD2 (5 bases). This CDR3 comprises 14 residues. Germline loops: CDR1 MGHRA, CDR2 YSYEKL. Trimming took 2 bases from V and 3 from J, leaving 11 bases between them. As DNA, the CDR3 is TGCGCCAGCAGCCAACAAGTTACTAGCTACGAGCAGTACTTC. It translates to CASSQQVTSYEQYF.

This clone has just one count. The chain couples TRBV4-1 to TRBJ1-5; no clear D. Germline V gene sequence: CDR1 MGHRA, CDR2 YSYEKL. The CDR3 is 14 residues long. The V gene lost 2 bases and the J gene lost 7 bases, with 12 bases spanning the gap. This CDR3 is CASSQLTTGQPQHF. CDR3 nucleotides: TGCGCCAGCAGCCAACTGACAACTGGGCAGCCCCAGCATTTT.

V and J are TRBV21-1 and TRBJ2-5; the table's TRBD2 call for D was not verified on the DNA. TRBV21-1 is a listed pseudogene. The CDR3 is made up of 19 amino acids. The chain's CDR3 is CASSKNSGGKRETQETQYF. The DNA for the CDR3 is TGTGCCAGCAGCAAAAACTCGGGTGGGAAGCGGGAGACCCAAGAGACCCAGTACTTC.

This clone was seen a handful of times. CDR3 in DNA: TGTGCCAGCAGTAACCACGGACAGGGGGCGCGTGGCTACACCTTC. Amino acid sequence: CASSNHGQGARGYTF. This rearrangement joins TRBV6-5 to TRBJ1-2, with TRBD1 matching 11 bases. Germline V gives CDR1 MNHEY, CDR2 SVGAGI. The CDR3 contains 15 residues. The V segment lost 5 bases and the J segment 7 bases; nucleotides outside the gene matches: 9.

The chain's CDR3 is CASSLDAGETQYF. CDR3 in DNA: TGCGCCAGCAGCTTGGATGCCGGAGAGACCCAGTACTTC. V and J are TRBV5-1 and TRBJ2-5; D unclear. V was trimmed by 0 bases and J by 4 bases, leaving 7 bases between them. Per germline, CDR1 SGHRS and CDR2 YFSETQ. CDR3 length: 13 residues.

The chain recombines TRBV10-2 with TRBJ2-2, with 8 bases matching TRBD2. J lost 6 bases, V lost 3 bases, and 3 bases had no gene match. CDR1 is WSHSY and CDR2 is SAAADI in the germline V gene. CDR3 size: 14 residues. The chain's CDR3 is CASSELADAGELFF. The CDR3 nucleotides are TGCGCCAGCAGTGAACTAGCGGATGCCGGGGAGCTGTTTTTT.

The rearrangement uses TRBV11-1 and TRBJ2-1, with TRBD2 matching 13 bases. Losses at the gene ends were 6 bases for V and 8 bases for J; bases not matched to a gene: 10. Germline CDR1 is SGHAT and CDR2 is FQDESV (reference sequence). The CDR3 extends over 16 amino acids. The CDR3, as DNA: TGTGCCAGCAGTTCAATCGGACTAGCGGGAGTCGATGAGCAGTTCTTC. Translated: CASSSIGLAGVDEQFF.

The V call is TRBV12-5, the J call TRBJ1-2; no clear D gene. The CDR3 length is 19 residues. The germline gives CDR1 LGHNT, CDR2 FRNRAP. Trimming removed 0 bases at V and 2 bases at J, with 22 bases between. Here the CDR3 DNA reads TGTGCTAGTGGTTTGGTACTTTTCCCCCCGAGCGAACGAAACTATGGCTACACCTTC. Translating gives CASGLVLFPPSERNYGYTF.

This clone turned up a few times. The chain combines TRBV6-5 with TRBJ1-6; unclear D gene. This CDR3 comprises 13 residues. Germline CDR1 reads MNHEY; CDR2 reads SVGAGI. V was trimmed by 4 bases and J by 8 bases, leaving 9 bases between them. The CDR3 nucleotides read TGTGCCAGCAGTTCATCCCGGGATTCACCCCTCCACTTT. This sequence encodes CASSSSRDSPLHF.

The chain employs TRBV7-9 and TRBJ2-2, with TRBD1 identical over 7 bases. J was trimmed by 5 bases and V by 10 bases; bases with no gene match: 10. Germline V lookup: CDR1 SEHNR, CDR2 FQNEAQ (reference sequence). The CDR3 contains 14 residues. DNA of the CDR3: TGTGCCACCAAGGGGACAGAGAAGACCGGGGAGCTGTTTTTT. As protein: CATKGTEKTGELFF.

The chain uses TRBV5-1 and TRBJ2-1; 14 bases are a match to TRBD2. The trim removed 4 bases at V and 3 bases at J, leaving 3 bases unmatched. CDR3 size: 16 residues. CDR1 is SGHRS, CDR2 YFSETQ, per germline. The CDR3 DNA follows: TGCGCCAGCAGCAGACTAGCGGGAGGGAACTACAATGAGCAGTTCTTC. Protein: CASSRLAGGNYNEQFF. Full variable domain (rest looked up from reference TRBV5-1 and TRBJ2-1): KAGVTQTPRYLIKTRGQQVTLSCSPISGHRSVSWYQQTPGQGLQFLFEYFSETQRNKGNFPGRFSGRQFSNSRSEMNVSTLELGDSALYLCASSRLAGGNYNEQFFGPGTRLTVL.

The sample holds one count of this clone. This chain links TRBV11-2 with TRBJ1-4; no firm D call. Trimming took 1 base from V and 2 from J, leaving 5 bases between them. The CDR3 covers 14 residues. CDR1 is SGHAT, CDR2 FQNNGV, per germline. CDR3 residues: CASSLGPTNEKLFF. CDR3 nucleotide sequence: TGTGCCAGCAGCTTAGGACCGACTAATGAAAAACTGTTTTTT.

The chain combines TRBV6-6 with TRBJ2-1, with D unclear. The CDR3 length is 13 residues. V lost 0 bases and J lost 3, with 3 bases in between. CDR1 and CDR2 (germline): MNHNY, SVGAGI (reference sequence). The DNA of the CDR3 is TGTGCCAGCAGTTACTCGATCTACAATGAGCAGTTCTTC. Its protein product is CASSYSIYNEQFF.

This chain joins TRBV6-6 and TRBJ1-1; possible D gene TRBD1, 6 bases. The CDR3 spans 13 residues. Trimming cost V 4 bases and J 1 base, with 7 bases left between them. From germline, CDR1 is MNHNY and CDR2 SVGAGI (reference sequence). This CDR3 is CASSLTGNTEAFF. CDR3 coding DNA: TGTGCCAGCAGTTTGACAGGGAACACTGAAGCTTTCTTT.

The chain joins TRBV5-1 to TRBJ1-3, with D tentatively TRBD1 (5 bases). Germline CDR1 is SGHRS and CDR2 is YFSETQ. The CDR3 is made up of 18 amino acids. Trimming cost V 4 bases and J 0 bases, with 20 bases left between them. The CDR3 bases are TGCGCCAGCAGCCTGGTCCCTTCGGGGGTAGTCTCTGGAAACACCATATATTTT. It translates to CASSLVPSGVVSGNTIYF.

The table lists this clone with a few counts. The V gene is TRBV5-1, the J gene TRBJ2-5; 8 nucleotides agree with TRBD1. Germline CDR1 is SGHRS and CDR2 is YFSETQ. The CDR3 has 14 residues. V lost 2 bases, J lost 5 bases, and 5 bases stayed unmatched. CDR3 amino acids: CASSFQGAKETQYF. CDR3 DNA sequence: TGCGCCAGCAGCTTTCAGGGGGCGAAGGAGACCCAGTACTTC.

The rearrangement joins TRBV29-1 to TRBJ2-1, with D tentatively TRBD2 (6 bases). Germline assignment: CDR1 SQVTM and CDR2 ANQGSEA. Trimming stripped 3 bases from V and 0 bases from J, with 9 bases between. This CDR3 comprises 14 residues. For the CDR3, the DNA is TGCAGCGTTGACGGTAGCGGCTCCTACAATGAGCAGTTCTTC. Translated, it gives CSVDGSGSYNEQFF.

The chain recombines TRBV5-1 with TRBJ1-1; D gene ambiguous. V was trimmed by 0 bases and J by 0 bases, leaving 9 bases between them. Looked up from germline, CDR1 is SGHRS and CDR2 is YFSETQ. This CDR3 has 15 amino acids. As DNA, the CDR3 is TGCGCCAGCAGCTTGGTGGTCAACATGAACACTGAAGCTTTCTTT. It codes for CASSLVVNMNTEAFF.

The rearrangement links TRBV7-9 to TRBJ1-1; D possibly corresponds to TRBD1 (5 bases). Per the germline V gene, CDR1 is SEHNR and CDR2 is FQNEAQ (reference sequence). This CDR3 contains 13 residues. Trimming cost V 6 bases and J 3 bases, with 11 bases left between them. The CDR3 loop reads CASSKVGDTEAFF. The DNA of the CDR3 is TGTGCCAGCAGTAAGGTGGGGGACACTGAAGCTTTCTTT.

CDR3 bases: TGTGCCAGCAGGGGGACTAGTACGCAGTTCTTC. Protein: CASRGTSTQFF. V is TRBV7-9 and J is TRBJ2-1, with TRBD2 matching 8 bases. The CDR3 is 11 residues long. J gave up 12 bases and V 6 bases, and 4 bases lay outside the gene matches. Germline assignment: CDR1 SEHNR and CDR2 FQNEAQ (reference sequence).

The chain employs TRBV5-1 and TRBJ2-3; D may be TRBD1 (6 bases). Deletions cut 3 bases from V and 3 bases from J, with 11 bases between. The CDR3 extends over 14 amino acids. Germline assignment: CDR1 SGHRS and CDR2 YFSETQ. Here the CDR3 reads CASSSRQATDTQYF. In DNA, the CDR3 is TGCGCCAGCAGCTCCAGACAGGCGACAGATACGCAGTATTTT.